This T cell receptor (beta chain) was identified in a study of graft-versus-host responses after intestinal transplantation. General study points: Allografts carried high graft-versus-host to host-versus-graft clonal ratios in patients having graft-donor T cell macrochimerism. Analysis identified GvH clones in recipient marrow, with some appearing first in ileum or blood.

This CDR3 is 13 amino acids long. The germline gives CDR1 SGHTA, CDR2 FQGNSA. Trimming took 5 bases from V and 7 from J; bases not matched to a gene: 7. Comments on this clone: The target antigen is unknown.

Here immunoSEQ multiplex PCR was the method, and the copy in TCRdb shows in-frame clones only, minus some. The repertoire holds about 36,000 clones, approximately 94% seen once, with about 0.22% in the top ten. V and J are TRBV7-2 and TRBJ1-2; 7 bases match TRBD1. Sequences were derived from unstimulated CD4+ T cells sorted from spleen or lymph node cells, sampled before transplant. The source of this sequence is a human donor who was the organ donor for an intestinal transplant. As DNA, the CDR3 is TGTGCCAGCAGCCCCGACAGGGTTGGTGGCTACACCTTC. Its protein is CASSPDRVGGYTF.